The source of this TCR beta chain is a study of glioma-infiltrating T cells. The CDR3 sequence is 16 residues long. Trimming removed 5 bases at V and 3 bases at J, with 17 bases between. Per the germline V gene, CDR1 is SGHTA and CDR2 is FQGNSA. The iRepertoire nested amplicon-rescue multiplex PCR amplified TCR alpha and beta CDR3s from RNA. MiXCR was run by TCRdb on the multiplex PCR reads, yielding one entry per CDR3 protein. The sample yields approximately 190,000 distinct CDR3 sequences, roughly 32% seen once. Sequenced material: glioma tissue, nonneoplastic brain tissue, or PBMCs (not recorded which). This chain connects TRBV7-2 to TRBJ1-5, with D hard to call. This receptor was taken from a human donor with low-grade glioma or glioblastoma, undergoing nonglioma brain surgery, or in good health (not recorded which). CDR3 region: CTSSMYQVLTNQPQHF. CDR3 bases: TGTACCAGCAGCATGTACCAGGTGCTTACCAATCAGCCCCAGCATTTT.